This TCR beta chain was sequenced in a study of T cell repertoires in cytomegalovirus infection. On the study more broadly: Public TCR beta signatures provided an indication of both CMV infection and a matching HLA type.

V was trimmed by 0 bases and J by 4 bases, leaving 10 bases between them. Germline V lookup: CDR1 SNHLY, CDR2 FYNNEI. The length of the CDR3 is 16 residues. This clonotype came up many times. The antigen remains undetermined. MiXCR, applied by TCRdb to the reads, yields one record per CDR3 protein. The table has around 230,000 distinct CDR3 sequences, approximately 7% seen once; the top ten hold less than 7.5%. The study, taken as a whole, reports: Using cumulative public TCR beta family frequency, the authors identified those who carried CMV together with the relevant HLA. The response measured ex vivo was dominated by TCR beta clonotypes (HLA-C-restricted and CMV-specific).

The chain combines TRBV2 with TRBJ2-6; D unresolved. Input material: PBMCs. The origin of this receptor is a human donor in good health (CMV status not recorded). Some clones in this sample may be carry-over from other donors' samples. The CDR3 DNA is TGTGCCAGCAGTGAAGCGGCCGCTGCCGGGGCCAACGTCCTGACTTTC. Its protein product is CASSEAAAAGANVLTF.